Listed here are 20 T cell receptor beta chains from one sample, sequenced in a study of T cells expressing NK-cell markers. Reprocessing the 5' RACE reads, TCRdb reports a single entry for every CDR3 protein and omits DNA. The ten most abundant clones cover roughly 60% of a sample with tens of thousands of distinct CDR3 sequences. Sequenced: blood T cells: a sorted CD56 or NKG2C T cell subset, CD4+ or CD8+ T cells, or bulk PBMC T cells (not recorded which). The receptor source for this set is a woman aged 18-69 years in good health.

The chain joins TRBV12-3 or TRBV12-4 to TRBJ2-6. The CDR3 extends over 17 amino acids. CDR3 loop: CASSLATLPSGANVLTF.

The chain has TRBV6-1 and TRBJ2-7; TCRdb picks TRBD2, but there is no DNA to check that call. The CDR3 length is 15 residues. The germline V gene encodes CDR1 MNHNS and CDR2 SASEGT. Here the CDR3 reads CASSKEGGGSAEQYF.

The chain combines TRBV29-1 with TRBJ2-1; checking the TCRdb D call of TRBD2 is not possible without DNA. Looked up from germline, CDR1 is SQVTM and CDR2 is ANQGSEA. The CDR3 runs 15 residues. The CDR3 loop is CSVAAGGLQSDEQFF.

The chain couples TRBV7-9 to TRBJ1-3. This CDR3 is built from 15 residues. CDR1 and CDR2 (germline): SEHNR, FQNEAQ (reference sequence). The CDR3 reads CASSLVGREKNTIYF.

V gene TRBV27 combines with J gene TRBJ2-1; TCRdb outputs TRBD1, but without DNA this stays unchecked. The CDR3 loop spans 14 amino acids. The V gene's germline CDR1 is MNHEY and CDR2 SMNVEV (reference sequence). The CDR3 loop reads CASSSGTNSNEQFF.

The CDR3 here is CASSPSRQSSTDTQYF. The V call is TRBV6-5, the J call TRBJ2-3; TCRdb reports TRBD2, a call that lacks DNA to check it against. Germline V lookup: CDR1 MNHEY, CDR2 SVGAGI. The CDR3 is made up of 16 amino acids.

The chain links TRBV6-4 to TRBJ2-1; TCRdb selects TRBD2, and the lack of DNA leaves this call unchecked. Per the germline V gene, CDR1 is MRHNA and CDR2 is SNTAGT. This CDR3 is 15 amino acids long. The CDR3 spells CASSFRTSGMDEQFF.

The gene calls are TRBV7-9 and TRBJ2-2; no DNA is available, so the TRBD2 call from TCRdb remains unchecked. Germline V gene data show CDR1 as SEHNR and CDR2 as FQNEAQ (reference sequence). This CDR3 has 14 residues. CDR3 in amino acids: CASSPDRRSGELFF.

This chain uses TRBV12-3 or TRBV12-4 with TRBJ1-1; as DNA is missing, the TRBD1 call by TCRdb cannot be tested. The CDR3 extends over 14 amino acids. The CDR3 reads CASSPSYRDTEAFF.

The chain employs TRBV12-3 or TRBV12-4 and TRBJ1-5; the TRBD1 assignment by TCRdb is unverifiable without DNA. The CDR3 runs 18 residues. CDR3 in amino acids: CASSLLLWDRGLSQPQHF.

The rearrangement uses TRBV28 and TRBJ1-6; TCRdb's D call, TRBD1, is unchecked because there is no DNA. The V gene's germline CDR1 is MDHEN and CDR2 SYDVKM. The CDR3 covers 15 residues. The CDR3 spells CATHKGVGFQGPLHF.

The chain couples TRBV9 to TRBJ2-1; the TRBD2 assignment by TCRdb is unverifiable without DNA. CDR3 length: 13 residues. The germline gives CDR1 SGDLS, CDR2 YYNGEE. The CDR3 protein is CASTTAGSYEQFF.

This rearrangement joins TRBV4-1 to TRBJ1-1. CDR1 and CDR2 (germline): MGHRA, YSYEKL. The CDR3 totals 14 residues. CDR3 loop: CASSQSSAGSEAFF.

The J gene is TRBJ2-5, the V gene TRBV27; the D call from TCRdb, TRBD2, cannot be confirmed without DNA. CDR1 MNHEY and CDR2 SMNVEV come from the germline V gene (reference sequence). The CDR3 has 15 amino acids. The CDR3 protein is CASSITTSGQETQYF.

This sequence joins TRBV12-3 or TRBV12-4 and TRBJ2-1; the TRBD2 assignment by TCRdb is unverifiable without DNA. The CDR3 runs 15 residues. This CDR3 reads CASSWTSGAYNEQFF.

The chain is built from TRBV7-9 and TRBJ2-7; TCRdb designates TRBD2, a call that cannot be tested without DNA. Germline V gene data show CDR1 as SEHNR and CDR2 as FQNEAQ (reference sequence). The CDR3 is 16 amino acids. The CDR3 reads CASSLGSGTNSYEQYF.

The chain is built from TRBV5-1 and TRBJ2-2; as DNA is missing, the TRBD1 call by TCRdb cannot be tested. CDR3 length: 17 amino acids. Germline V gene sequence: CDR1 SGHRS, CDR2 YFSETQ. The CDR3 region is CASSLARGGLNTGELFF.

V usage is TRBV13 and J usage is TRBJ2-7. Germline lookup yields CDR1 PRHDT and CDR2 FYEKMQ (reference sequence). CDR3 length: 15 residues. The CDR3 spells CASSLGLAGSYEQYF. Combining the CDR3 with reference TRBV13 and TRBJ2-7 gives the whole variable domain AAGVIQSPRHLIKEKRETATLKCYPIPRHDTVYWYQQGPGQDPQFLISFYEKMQSDKGSIPDRFSAQQFSDYHSELNMSSLELGDSALYFCASSLGLAGSYEQYFGPGTRLTVT.

The chain joins TRBV5-6 to TRBJ1-5; absent DNA, TCRdb's TRBD1 call cannot be checked. The CDR3 runs to 14 residues. The germline gives CDR1 SGHDT, CDR2 YYEEEE. The CDR3 loop reads CASSLVQGGQPQHF.

The rearrangement joins TRBV4-1 to TRBJ2-1. This CDR3 has 11 amino acids. The germline gives CDR1 MGHRA, CDR2 YSYEKL. CDR3 protein: CASSQDEEQFF.